This TCR beta chain was documented in a study of metastatic and nonmetastatic thyroid tumors. Study-level information: Comparative analysis of repertoires was undertaken across blood and tumor or nodule tissue obtained from malignant and benign thyroid patients. Findings and caveats of the study: Significantly higher TCR beta diversity was reportedly seen in malignant thyroid tumors than benign nodules, in blood and tumor.

In the authors' methods: Built for papillary thyroid cancer, a distant-metastasis classifier drew on CDR3 differences across clinicopathological groups. TCRdb used MiXCR to call clones anew from the PCR reads. The V and J calls were determined by TCRdb, not by the authors. This table holds approximately 20,000 clones, more than 30% found once. Thyroid surgery was performed in patients who had received no treatment beforehand. V was clipped by 8 bases and J by 9 bases; unmatched bases: 11. The CDR3 consists of 14 residues. Germline V CDR1 and CDR2: SNHLY, FYNNEI. A note on this clone: The antigen is unknown.

V and J are TRBV2 and TRBJ1-5; 9 nucleotides agree with TRBD1. Sequencing used tumor tissue. The clonotype was recovered from a male donor with papillary thyroid cancer or a benign thyroid nodule (not recorded which). Some clones in this sample may be carry-over from other donors' samples. The CDR3 spells CASWTGVITRPQHF. As DNA, the CDR3 is TGTGCCAGCTGGACAGGGGTGATAACCAGGCCCCAGCATTTT.